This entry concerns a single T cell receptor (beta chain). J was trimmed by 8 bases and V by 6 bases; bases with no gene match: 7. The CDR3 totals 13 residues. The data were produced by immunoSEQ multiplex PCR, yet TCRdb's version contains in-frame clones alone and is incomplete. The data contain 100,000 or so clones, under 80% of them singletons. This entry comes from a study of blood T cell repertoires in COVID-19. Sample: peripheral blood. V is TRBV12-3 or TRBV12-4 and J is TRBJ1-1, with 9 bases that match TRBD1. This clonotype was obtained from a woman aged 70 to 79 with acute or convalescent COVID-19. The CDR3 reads CASSRQGVREAFF. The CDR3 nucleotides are TGTGCCAGCAGCCGACAGGGGGTCCGAGAAGCTTTCTTT.